Shown below are 15 T cell receptor beta chains from a single sample sequenced in a study of early T cells in non-severe SARS-CoV-2 infection. From the 5' RACE reads, TCRdb called clonotypes with MiXCR, one entry per CDR3 protein. The data show around 67,000 distinct CDR3 sequences, around 12% seen once. The sequencing sample was made of whole blood. The source of these receptors is an adult who was a healthcare worker with PCR-confirmed SARS-CoV-2 infection or an uninfected control (not recorded which).

This clonotype was counted at least ten times. The chain carries TRBV5-1 and TRBJ1-5; D uncertain. V shed 4 bases and J shed 6 bases, with 14 bases lying between them. Germline V gene lookup returns CDR1 SGHRS and CDR2 YFSETQ. The CDR3 runs to 14 residues. The CDR3 region has the DNA TGCGCCAGCAGCCCCGACTCTTCTAGTCAGCCCCAGCATTTT. The encoded protein is CASSPDSSSQPQHF.

The table lists this clonotype with many counts. The chain links TRBV20-1 to TRBJ2-7; either TRBD1 or TRBD2 may supply D (5 bases each). Germline V gene sequence: CDR1 DFQATT, CDR2 SNEGSKA (reference sequence). This CDR3 has 11 residues. V was pared by 3 bases and J by 6 bases, with 9 bases between. The CDR3 region is CSARMGTEQYF. In nucleotides, the CDR3 is TGCAGTGCTAGGATGGGGACCGAGCAGTACTTC.

This clonotype was observed a few times. The chain is built from TRBV27 and TRBJ1-5; a weak D match, TRBD1 (5 bases). The CDR3 has 14 amino acids. Trimming took 1 base from V and 7 from J, leaving 11 bases between them. Germline CDR1 reads MNHEY; CDR2 reads SMNVEV (reference sequence). The chain's CDR3 is CASSLLQGRQPQHF. The CDR3 bases are TGTGCCAGCAGTTTATTGCAGGGCCGACAGCCCCAGCATTTT.

In this sample, this clonotype turned up many times. The chain combines TRBV28 with TRBJ2-3, with 11 nucleotides matching TRBD2. The germline V gene has CDR1 MDHEN and CDR2 SYDVKM. With V trimmed by 4 bases and J by 4 bases, 10 bases remained unmatched. The CDR3 is made up of 17 amino acids. CDR3 nucleotides: TGTGCCAGCAGTTCATTAGCGGGAGGGCCCCCCGCAGATACGCAGTATTTT. The encoded protein is CASSSLAGGPPADTQYF.

This clonotype came up many times. The chain joins TRBV20-1 to TRBJ1-2; maybe TRBD1 (6 bases). Germline loops: CDR1 DFQATT, CDR2 SNEGSKA (reference sequence). The CDR3 is made up of 14 amino acids. Trimming took 3 bases from V and 7 from J, leaving 18 bases between them. CDR3 sequence reads: CSASPRQGLFGYTF. Written as DNA, the CDR3 is TGCAGTGCTAGTCCCCGTCAGGGGCTGTTTGGCTACACCTTC.

This clonotype has a count of ten or more. The chain uses TRBV2 and TRBJ1-3, with a weak D call TRBD1 (5 bases). The germline V and J ends were trimmed by 2 bases and 14 bases, with 10 bases remaining between them. Germline loops: CDR1 SNHLY, CDR2 FYNNEI. The CDR3 runs to 11 residues. The CDR3 coding sequence is TGTGCCAGCAGTGAATGGGGGAAACTATATTTT. It codes for CASSEWGKLYF.

This clonotype is medium-sized (0.01 to 0.1%) within its sample. The chain is built from TRBV10-3 and TRBJ2-1; 11 bases align to TRBD2. Germline V lookup: CDR1 ENHRY, CDR2 SYGVKD. The CDR3 runs 13 residues. V dropped 8 bases and J dropped 8; count of bases not matched to a gene: 5. The CDR3 spells CAISSGRLDEQFF. In DNA, the CDR3 is TGTGCCATCTCTAGCGGGAGGCTGGATGAGCAGTTCTTC.

Many counts were recorded for this clonotype. The chain recombines TRBV5-5 with TRBJ1-5; D gene ambiguous. Trimming removed 0 bases at V and 4 bases at J, with 11 bases between. The CDR3 totals 15 residues. Germline V gives CDR1 SGHKS, CDR2 YYEKEE (reference sequence). This CDR3 is CASSLGLPMNQPQHF. The CDR3 coding sequence is TGTGCCAGCAGCTTGGGCCTGCCCATGAATCAGCCCCAGCATTTT. Full variable domain (rest looked up from reference TRBV5-5 and TRBJ1-5): DAGVTQSPTHLIKTRGQQVTLRCSPISGHKSVSWYQQVLGQGPQFIFQYYEKEERGRGNFPDRFSARQFPNYSSELNVNALLLGDSALYLCASSLGLPMNQPQHFGDGTRLSIL.

This clonotype was seen ten or more times. This CDR3 is CASSRDSEAFF. The CDR3 nucleotides read TGTGCCAGCAGCCGGGACAGTGAAGCTTTCTTT. The chain employs TRBV12-3 or TRBV12-4 and TRBJ1-1, with TRBD1 matching over 7 bases. This CDR3 comprises 11 residues. With 6 bases clipped from V and 7 bases from J, the junction kept 2 bases outside the gene matches.

This clonotype was counted ten times or more. Written as DNA, the CDR3 is TGTGCCAGCAGTTACGCATCGCCAGGAGGCCCTCCCGTTGGCTACACCTTC. Translation: CASSYASPGGPPVGYTF. The chain links TRBV6-2 or TRBV6-3 to TRBJ1-2; D unresolved. Trimming cost V 2 bases and J 7 bases, with 23 bases left between them. Germline values: CDR1 MNHEY, CDR2 SVGEGT. This CDR3 is 17 amino acids long.

Relative to its sample, this clonotype is medium-sized. V and J are TRBV7-8 and TRBJ2-1, with 8 bases aligning to TRBD1. The V segment lost 5 bases and the J segment 7 bases; nucleotides outside the gene matches: 4. CDR3 length equals 13 residues. CDR1 is SGHVS, CDR2 FQNEAQ, per germline. The CDR3 nucleotides read TGTGCCAGCAGCGCGGACAGGGTGAATGAGCAGTTCTTC. It codes for CASSADRVNEQFF.

There are many counts of this clonotype. The chain joins TRBV10-3 to TRBJ2-3; D perhaps matches TRBD2 (5 bases). The CDR3 consists of 13 residues. From germline, CDR1 is ENHRY and CDR2 SYGVKD. The ends were cut back, 7 bases at V and 2 bases at J, with 10 bases in the middle. CDR3 nucleotide sequence: TGTGCCATCACTGCGGGCTCCACAGATACGCAGTATTTT. Translated: CAITAGSTDTQYF.

At least ten counts were recorded for this clonotype. The rearrangement uses TRBV7-6 and TRBJ2-2; D is unclear. Deletions cut 2 bases from V and 4 bases from J, with 11 bases between. This CDR3 region has 15 residues. Germline V lookup: CDR1 SGHVS, CDR2 FNYEAQ. The CDR3 DNA sequence: TGTGCCAGCAGCTTACAGCAACAGTCCACCGGGGAGCTGTTTTTT. It translates to CASSLQQQSTGELFF.

This clonotype was counted ten times or more. V gene TRBV12-5 combines with J gene TRBJ1-2; 9 bases are shared with TRBD1. This CDR3 has 12 amino acids. J lost 4 bases, V lost 6 bases, and 0 bases had no gene match. The germline V gene has CDR1 LGHNT and CDR2 FRNRAP. In DNA form, the CDR3 reads TGTGCTAGTGGGGACAGGGGCTATGGCTACACCTTC. It codes for CASGDRGYGYTF.

The sample holds many counts of this clonotype. The chain carries TRBV29-1 and TRBJ2-1; TRBD2 is a possible D gene (6 bases). Germline V gene data show CDR1 as SQVTM and CDR2 as ANQGSEA. The CDR3 contains 13 residues. Trimming cost V 7 bases and J 6 bases, with 16 bases left between them. The CDR3 protein is CSDIWAGPNEQFF. For the CDR3, the DNA is TGCAGCGATATCTGGGCGGGGCCCAATGAGCAGTTCTTC.